This T cell receptor (beta chain) appears in the sequencing data of a study of cytomegalovirus exposure and HLA in healthy donors. A word on this clone: What it recognizes is unknown.

PCR amplification relied on 60 Vbeta primers (plus 13 Jbeta primers). Produced via immunoSEQ multiplex PCR; TCRdb's table is partial and in-frame only. The table lists 100,000 to 150,000 clones, roughly 74% of them singletons. The CDR3 extends over 15 amino acids. V was clipped by 2 bases and J by 6 bases, with 17 bases between them. General study findings and limits: Most TCR sequences showed up rarely, but some public TCRs showed up in many donors. A later examination showed that TCR association rates differed by HLA locus, with DRB1 most and HLA-C fewest. A later analysis found that most CMV-associated TCR beta chains appeared HLA-restricted.

V gene TRBV6-7 combines with J gene TRBJ2-7, with D possibly TRBD1 on 6 matching bases. TRBV6-7 qualifies as an ORF whose function is uncertain. Sequenced sample: PBMCs. The origin of this receptor is a man aged 40-55 years in good health and CMV-seronegative. The CDR3: CASSYGISGEGEQYF. CDR3 DNA: TGTGCCAGCAGTTACGGAATTTCAGGGGAAGGCGAGCAGTACTTC.